These 7 T cell receptor beta chains share one sample of origin, sequenced in a study of beta chain features in type 1 diabetes. Expressed TCRB transcripts were sequenced, since all the RNA that had been isolated was reverse transcribed. TCRdb's copy holds only in-frame clones and misses some; the assay was immunoSEQ multiplex PCR. The table includes a few hundred thousand clones, 14% detected once. Study conclusions and caveats: TCRB CDR3s from Type 1 diabetes patients were moderately but significantly shorter in all four CD4+ subsets.

Their antigen targets remain unknown. Material for sequencing was naive CD4+ T cells from blood. The receptors here all came from a man aged 30 to 39 with type 1 diabetes.

The chain is built from TRBV28 and TRBJ2-7; 11 nucleotides agree with TRBD2. The germline V gene encodes CDR1 MDHEN and CDR2 SYDVKM. This CDR3 has 14 residues. After removal of 5 bases from V and 3 bases from J, the junction contained 3 bases not matched to a gene. The CDR3 region has the DNA TGTGCCAGCAGTAGACTAGCGGGGCGCTACGAGCAGTACTTC. Its protein is CASSRLAGRYEQYF.

There are a few counts of this clone. The chain links TRBV5-1 to TRBJ2-2; 12 positions agree with TRBD2. This CDR3 is built from 15 residues. Per germline, CDR1 SGHRS and CDR2 YFSETQ. Trimming took 6 bases from V and 5 from J; bases not matched to a gene: 5. In DNA form, the CDR3 reads TGCGCCAGCAAACTAGCGGGAGGCGAGACCGGGGAGCTGTTTTTT. Its protein product is CASKLAGGETGELFF.

The chain combines TRBV2 with TRBJ1-1, with TRBD1 matching over 7 bases. This CDR3 contains 14 residues. The J segment lost 4 bases and the V segment lost 4 bases, leaving 6 bases of the junction unmatched. Germline CDR1 and CDR2: SNHLY and FYNNEI. Written as DNA, the CDR3 is TGTGCCAGCAGTGCTACAGGGGTTGGCACTGAAGCTTTCTTT. Its protein product is CASSATGVGTEAFF.

The chain joins TRBV19 to TRBJ1-5; weak D call: TRBD1 (6 bases). Trimming pared 0 bases from V and 7 bases from J, leaving 10 bases between. The CDR3 contains 14 residues. Germline-derived CDR1 and CDR2 are LNHDA and SQIVND (reference sequence). The CDR3 DNA is TGTGCCAGTAGTATAGACAGGGGACGGCAGCCCCAGCATTTT. Translation gives CASSIDRGRQPQHF.

The rearrangement links TRBV6-5 to TRBJ2-3, with D unresolved. The CDR3 loop spans 13 amino acids. Deletions cut 11 bases from V and 1 base from J, with 13 bases between. Germline V gene data show CDR1 as MNHEY and CDR2 as SVGAGI. In DNA, the CDR3 is TGTGCCGTGGGTATAGCCGGCACAGATACGCAGTATTTT. Its protein product is CAVGIAGTDTQYF.

This clone was seen only a few times. The V call is TRBV2, the J call TRBJ1-1, with TRBD1 identical over 7 bases. Trimming at V came to 6 bases and at J to 1 base, leaving 8 bases not matched to a gene. Looked up from germline, CDR1 is SNHLY and CDR2 is FYNNEI. The CDR3 runs to 15 residues. CDR3 DNA sequence: TGTGCCAGCAGAGCTTGGGACAGTGGGAACACTGAAGCTTTCTTT. Residues: CASRAWDSGNTEAFF. Supplemented by reference TRBV2 and TRBJ1-1, the full variable domain reads EPEVTQTPSHQVTQMGQEVILRCVPISNHLYFYWYRQILGQKVEFLVSFYNNEISEKSEIFDDQFSVERPDGSNFTLKIRSTKLEDSAMYFCASRAWDSGNTEAFFGQGTRLTVV.

Here the CDR3 reads CASSKNFEDTQYF. CDR3 nucleotides: TGTGCCAGCAGCAAGAATTTTGAGGATACGCAGTATTTT. The rearrangement joins TRBV27 to TRBJ2-3, with D uncertain. The CDR3 loop spans 13 amino acids. Germline values: CDR1 MNHEY, CDR2 SMNVEV (reference sequence). Trimming pared 6 bases from V and 6 bases from J, leaving 13 bases between.